This passage covers 7 T cell receptor beta chains from one sample sequenced in a study of T-cell reconstitution after alpha-beta-depleted transplantation in children. A TCRbeta library incorporating unique molecular identifiers was prepared. TCRdb reanalysed the PCR reads using MiXCR and keeps one entry per CDR3 protein. Among around 450,000 distinct CDR3 sequences listed, over 9.5% were seen once. This sample comprised PBMCs, obtained before TCRalphabeta/CD19-depleted stem cell transplant. All receptors derive from a child aged 2 to 10 with inherited bone marrow failure, due to receive a stem cell transplant.

This clonotype was seen a handful of times. The genes are TRBV28 and TRBJ1-5; 10 bases align to TRBD1. The CDR3 has 18 amino acids. Germline assignment: CDR1 MDHEN and CDR2 SYDVKM. The trim removed 6 bases at V and 0 bases at J, leaving 11 bases unmatched. The CDR3 sequence: CASRTGTGALVSNQPQHF. DNA of the CDR3: TGTGCCAGCAGAACCGGGACAGGGGCTTTAGTTAGCAATCAGCCCCAGCATTTT.

This clonotype has ten or more counts. The chain employs TRBV20-1 and TRBJ2-7; 9 bases align to TRBD2. The CDR3 spans 12 residues. Germline V gene lookup returns CDR1 DFQATT and CDR2 SNEGSKA (reference sequence). V gave up 5 bases and J gave up 2 bases; unmatched junction bases: 1. CDR3: CSAPSGAYEQYF. In DNA form, the CDR3 reads TGCAGTGCTCCTAGCGGGGCCTACGAGCAGTACTTC.

This clonotype came up many times. The chain has TRBV7-2 and TRBJ2-7; 8 bases line up with TRBD2. CDR3 length equals 15 residues. Trimming at V came to 3 bases and at J to 3 bases, leaving 7 bases not matched to a gene. The germline CDR1 and CDR2 sequences are SGHTA and FQGNSA. This CDR3 reads CASSFKRERVYEQYF. CDR3 bases: TGTGCCAGCAGCTTCAAGCGGGAGAGGGTCTACGAGCAGTACTTC.

This clonotype showed up just a few times. The V call is TRBV4-3, the J call TRBJ1-5, with D possibly matching TRBD1 (5 bases). Germline loops: CDR1 LGHNA, CDR2 YSLEER. The V gene lost 0 bases and the J gene lost 10 bases, with 10 bases spanning the gap. The CDR3 runs to 13 residues. CDR3 sequence: CASSQDTRDPQHF. CDR3 bases: TGCGCCAGCAGCCAAGATACCAGGGATCCCCAGCATTTT.

The sample holds a few counts of this clonotype. This rearrangement joins TRBV4-3 to TRBJ2-1, with TRBD2 identical over 11 bases. The CDR3 runs to 14 residues. Unmatched junction bases numbered 0, after V lost 3 bases and J lost 5 bases. Germline CDR1 is LGHNA and CDR2 is YSLEER. The CDR3 spells CASSQGLADNEQFF. CDR3 nucleotides: TGCGCCAGCAGCCAGGGACTAGCGGACAATGAGCAGTTCTTC.

This clonotype appeared a few times. This chain links TRBV7-9 with TRBJ2-1; TRBD2 matches 13 bases. The germline V gene encodes CDR1 SEHNR and CDR2 FQNEAQ (reference sequence). The CDR3 extends over 16 amino acids. J was trimmed by 0 bases and V by 6 bases; bases with no gene match: 2. Here the CDR3 DNA reads TGTGCCAGCAGGGGACTAGCGGGACTCTCCTACAATGAGCAGTTCTTC. Its translation: CASRGLAGLSYNEQFF.

This clonotype was counted at least ten times. The chain joins TRBV29-1 to TRBJ2-7; D may be TRBD2 (7 bases). The CDR3 runs to 12 residues. Germline CDR1 and CDR2: SQVTM and ANQGSEA. V gave up 7 bases and J gave up 6 bases, with 16 bases separating them. The CDR3 DNA reads TGCAGCGCGGGGGGCCCTAGCGGCGAGCAGTACTTC. It codes for CSAGGPSGEQYF.